These T cell receptor beta chains were read from a single sample in a study of glioma-infiltrating T cells after dendritic cell vaccination. The method was immunoSEQ multiplex PCR; TCRdb's version includes in-frame clones alone and lacks a portion of them. In the table there are 45,000 to 60,000 clones, about 80% of which are singletons. The input for sequencing was blood, taken after dendritic cell vaccination. The receptors originated from a human donor with glioblastoma. The CDR3 runs from the conserved cysteine through the conserved F or W. Fields, in order: clone size, J gene, V gene, D gene, CDR3 protein, CDR3 DNA. A D gene is named only where the DNA matches it firmly. Where a row states a size, it is once, few, many or the class of an expanded clone; other rows omit it.

- | TRBJ2-3 | TRBV10-3 | - | CAVSGAGSGTDTQYF | TGTGCCGTCTCGGGAGCCGGGTCTGGCACAGATACGCAGTATTTT
- | TRBJ2-7 | TRBV5-1 | TRBD1 | CASRTGRSSYEQYF | TGCGCCAGCAGGACAGGGCGAAGCTCCTACGAGCAGTACTTC
few | TRBJ1-2 | TRBV2 | - | CASSGGQGEGYTF | TGTGCCAGCAGTGGGGGCCAAGGTGAAGGCTACACCTTC
- | TRBJ2-3 | TRBV4-1 | TRBD2 | CASSQSRARLARTDTQYF | TGCGCCAGCAGCCAATCCCGGGCTCGACTAGCGCGCACAGATACGCAGTATTTT
- | TRBJ1-1 | TRBV10-3 | - | CAISENNPLQGGGTEAFF | TGTGCCATCAGTGAAAACAACCCCCTACAGGGTGGGGGCACTGAAGCTTTCTTT
- | TRBJ1-1 | TRBV13 | TRBD1 | CASTLLSGQGFYTEAFF | TGTGCCAGCACTCTCCTTTCGGGACAGGGGTTCTACACTGAAGCTTTCTTT
- | TRBJ1-6 | TRBV7-3 | TRBD1 | CASSLGGGWGSPLHF | TGTGCCAGCAGCTTAGGAGGGGGCTGGGGTTCACCCCTCCACTTT
- | TRBJ2-1 | TRBV30 | TRBD2 | CAWSVEGRGEQFF | TGTGCCTGGAGTGTAGAGGGGCGGGGGGAGCAGTTCTTC
once | TRBJ2-5 | TRBV7-2 | TRBD2 | CASSALAGGQETQYF | TGTGCCAGCAGCGCCCTAGCGGGGGGGCAAGAGACCCAGTACTTC
- | TRBJ2-2 | TRBV15 | TRBD1 | CATTEWTGYAGELFF | TGTGCCACCACAGAGTGGACAGGATATGCCGGGGAGCTGTTTTTT
- | TRBJ2-7 | TRBV10-3 | TRBD1 | CAISGTGTGITYEQYF | TGTGCCATCAGTGGAACCGGGACAGGTATCACCTACGAGCAGTACTTC
- | TRBJ2-7 | TRBV4-3 | - | CASSQDVARRVPTYEQYF | TGCGCCAGCAGCCAAGATGTCGCTAGAAGAGTCCCCACCTACGAGCAGTACTTC
- | TRBJ1-5 | TRBV6-6 | - | CASSSGYSNQPQHF | TGTGCCAGCAGTTCGGGTTATAGCAATCAGCCCCAGCATTTT
once | TRBJ1-6 | TRBV4-1 | TRBD1 | CASSQAAPGTGYNSPLHF | TGCGCCAGCAGCCAAGCGGCCCCCGGGACAGGGTATAATTCACCCCTCCACTTT
- | TRBJ1-4 | TRBV7-9 | - | CASRGQRRDEKLFF | TGTGCCAGCAGAGGCCAGAGGCGGGATGAAAAACTGTTTTTT
once | TRBJ1-2 | TRBV5-1 | - | CASSLEGPEGHGYTF | TGCGCCAGCAGCTTGGAAGGCCCCGAGGGTCATGGCTACACCTTC
- | TRBJ2-1 | TRBV6-5 | - | CASSSDYLSYNEQFF | TGTGCCAGCAGTTCAGACTACCTCTCCTACAATGAGCAGTTCTTC
many | TRBJ2-3 | TRBV13 | TRBD2 | CASSNRPAGTNTDTQYF | TGTGCCAGCAGCAACAGGCCAGCGGGGACCAACACAGATACGCAGTATTTT
- | TRBJ1-1 | TRBV28 | - | CASSSQVEFGAFF | TGTGCCAGCAGTTCACAGGTGGAGTTTGGGGCTTTCTTT
- | TRBJ1-5 | TRBV4-1 | TRBD1 | CASSQGTGQGRQPQHF | TGCGCCAGCAGCCAAGGGACAGGGCAAGGGCGACAGCCCCAGCATTTT
- | TRBJ1-1 | TRBV15 | - | CATSRDEEGYTEAFF | TGTGCCACCAGCAGAGATGAGGAGGGGTACACTGAAGCTTTCTTT
- | TRBJ2-2 | TRBV18 | TRBD1 | CASSPITGVYTGELFF | TGTGCCAGCTCACCGATCACAGGGGTTTACACCGGGGAGCTGTTTTTT
- | TRBJ1-6 | TRBV27 | - | CATGGGPGASYNSPLHF | TGTGCCACCGGGGGGGGGCCGGGGGCCTCCTATAATTCACCCCTCCACTTT
- | TRBJ2-2 | TRBV6-5 | - | CASSWDSPSNTGELFF | TGTGCCAGCAGTTGGGACTCCCCGTCTAACACCGGGGAGCTGTTTTTT
- | TRBJ1-2 | TRBV5-4 | - | CASSSQGGDGYTF | TGTGCCAGCAGTTCACAGGGCGGAGACGGCTACACCTTC
- | TRBJ2-7 | TRBV4-1 | TRBD2 | CASRAGGGYEQYF | TGCGCCAGCAGGGCGGGGGGGGGTTACGAGCAGTACTTC
- | TRBJ1-5 | TRBV19 | - | CASNGGYSNQPQHF | TGTGCCAGTAACGGGGGGTATAGCAATCAGCCCCAGCATTTT
once | TRBJ2-7 | TRBV2 | - | CASTLAVSYEQYF | TGTGCCAGTACCCTGGCAGTCTCCTACGAGCAGTACTTC
- | TRBJ1-1 | TRBV19 | - | CASSPRTTGFTEAFF | TGTGCCAGTAGTCCCCGCACAACAGGGTTCACTGAAGCTTTCTTT
few | TRBJ1-1 | TRBV6-6 | TRBD1 | CASSQTRTGGLEAFF | TGTGCCAGCAGTCAAACTCGGACAGGAGGTCTTGAAGCTTTCTTT
once | TRBJ2-1 | TRBV5-1 | TRBD1 | CASSLGGTGENEQFF | TGCGCCAGCAGCTTGGGGGGGACAGGGGAGAATGAGCAGTTCTTC
- | TRBJ1-1 | TRBV7-2 | TRBD1 | CASSFGLTGSAAFF | TGTGCCAGCAGCTTTGGCCTGACAGGGTCGGCAGCTTTCTTT
- | TRBJ2-3 | TRBV25-1 | - | CASRPTGTDTQYF | TGTGCCAGCAGGCCCACAGGCACAGATACGCAGTATTTT
- | TRBJ2-5 | TRBV2 | TRBD2 | CASTLGLAGVETQYF | TGTGCCAGCACCTTGGGACTAGCGGGGGTGGAGACCCAGTACTTC
once | TRBJ1-1 | TRBV4-1 | - | CASSQDRYLFTEAFF | TGCGCCAGCAGCCAAGATCGTTATCTCTTCACTGAAGCTTTCTTT
- | TRBJ1-2 | TRBV7-9 | TRBD1 | CASSKKVLKGQVNNYGYTF | TGTGCCAGCAGCAAAAAAGTCCTTAAAGGACAGGTGAATAACTATGGCTACACCTTC
- | TRBJ1-6 | TRBV7-9 | - | CASSLAGSSSYNSPLHF | TGTGCCAGCAGCTTGGCTGGTTCCAGCTCCTATAATTCACCCCTCCACTTT
- | TRBJ2-5 | TRBV5-5 | - | CASSLEGRGETQYF | TGTGCCAGCAGCTTGGAGGGGCGCGGAGAGACCCAGTACTTC
- | TRBJ2-2 | TRBV6-5 | - | CASKQGVTGELFF | TGTGCCAGCAAACAGGGTGTCACCGGGGAGCTGTTTTTT
- | TRBJ2-5 | TRBV11-2 | - | CASSLVRGLWPGTQYF | TGTGCCAGCAGCCTCGTGCGGGGGCTATGGCCAGGGACCCAGTACTTC
- | TRBJ2-5 | TRBV2 | TRBD2 | CARIRTRDVQETQYF | TGTGCCCGAATACGGACTAGAGACGTACAAGAGACCCAGTACTTC
once | TRBJ1-5 | TRBV2 | - | CASSVGGIDSNQPQHF | TGTGCCAGCAGTGTGGGGGGGATCGATAGCAATCAGCCCCAGCATTTT
- | TRBJ1-1 | TRBV14 | - | CASSGRRGWNTEAFF | TGTGCCAGCAGCGGCCGACGGGGATGGAACACTGAAGCTTTCTTT
once | TRBJ2-7 | TRBV5-1 | - | CASSLEAADYEQYF | TGCGCCAGCAGCTTGGAAGCAGCGGATTACGAGCAGTACTTC
once | TRBJ2-5 | TRBV27 | - | CASSFGYGVWETQYF | TGTGCCAGCAGTTTTGGGTACGGGGTGTGGGAGACCCAGTACTTC
- | TRBJ2-1 | TRBV10-3 | - | CAIGGDEQFF | TGTGCCATCGGGGGCGATGAGCAGTTCTTC
- | TRBJ1-3 | TRBV7-2 | TRBD1 | CASSEGQGADTIYF | TGTGCCAGCAGCGAAGGACAGGGGGCGGACACCATATATTTT
- | TRBJ1-2 | TRBV7-2 | - | CASSLRGGNYGYTF | TGTGCCAGCAGCTTAAGAGGGGGAAACTATGGCTACACCTTC
- | TRBJ1-5 | TRBV27 | - | CASRSTGFGGQPQHF | TGTGCCAGCAGGTCAACAGGGTTTGGGGGTCAGCCCCAGCATTTT
- | TRBJ1-2 | TRBV27 | - | CASSWRPGNYGYTF | TGTGCCAGCAGTTGGAGGCCGGGGAACTATGGCTACACCTTC
few | TRBJ1-3 | TRBV5-6 | TRBD1 | CASSLVTGGNTIYF | TGTGCCAGCAGCTTGGTGACAGGGGGAAACACCATATATTTT
few | TRBJ1-2 | TRBV6-5 | - | CASSSGFNYGYTF | TGTGCCAGCAGTTCCGGGTTTAACTATGGCTACACCTTC
once | TRBJ1-6 | TRBV6-1 | - | CVSSEEVGHRALHF | TGTGTCAGCAGTGAAGAGGTCGGACATCGGGCCCTCCACTTT
few | TRBJ2-1 | TRBV19 | - | CASSITGQSSYNEQFF | TGTGCCAGTAGTATCACGGGACAAAGCTCCTACAATGAGCAGTTCTTC
- | TRBJ2-7 | TRBV10-2 | TRBD2 | CASSDSSGGYEQYF | TGCGCCAGCAGTGATTCGAGCGGGGGTTACGAGCAGTACTTC
- | TRBJ2-5 | TRBV4-2 | TRBD2 | CASSQVTSGGPGETQYF | TGTGCCAGCAGCCAAGTAACTAGCGGGGGCCCTGGAGAGACCCAGTACTTC
- | TRBJ1-2 | TRBV27 | TRBD1 | CASSLSGTGGGYGYTF | TGTGCCAGCAGTTTATCGGGGACAGGGGGAGGCTATGGCTACACCTTC
- | TRBJ2-1 | TRBV29-1 | TRBD1 | CSVRLGQSTYNEQFF | TGCAGCGTTCGTTTGGGACAGAGTACATACAATGAGCAGTTCTTC